This T cell receptor beta chain was sequenced for a study of glioma-infiltrating T cells. Notes on the study in general: Tissue and blood shared very few CDR3 sequences.

The iRepertoire nested amplicon-rescue multiplex PCR amplified TCR alpha and beta CDR3s from RNA. Tissue mRNA or PBMC total RNA, roughly 90-450 ng, went into one-step reverse transcription and amplification. TCRdb reprocessed the multiplex PCR reads with MiXCR, giving one entry per CDR3 protein. The sample has about 110,000 distinct CDR3 sequences; less than 30% are singletons. A word on this clonotype: Antigen: not known. One end of the junction does not line up with germline, which may come from a read error.

This CDR3 spans 13 amino acids. CDR1 and CDR2 from the germline V gene are SGHTA and FQGNSA. The chain combines TRBV7-2 with TRBJ1-1; D perhaps matches TRBD1 (5 bases). Sequencing input: glioma tissue, nonneoplastic brain tissue, or PBMCs (not recorded which). This sequence was found in a human donor with low-grade glioma or glioblastoma, undergoing nonglioma brain surgery, or in good health (not recorded which). The CDR3 DNA sequence: TGTGCCAGCAGGGTCTACAGGAACACTGGAGCTTTCTTT. It specifies CASRVYRNTGAFF.